This T cell receptor beta chain was sequenced in a study of blood T cell repertoires in COVID-19. TCRdb's table, derived via immunoSEQ multiplex PCR, lists solely in-frame clones and lacks some. Among around 300,000 clones listed, 88% were seen once. The sequenced sample consisted of PBMCs or T cells enriched from blood (not recorded which). This TCR was recovered from a woman aged 25 to 39 who had recovered from COVID-19.

CDR3 sequence reads: CASSLEYGAYEQYF. The CDR3 DNA reads as TGTGCCAGCAGTTTAGAGTACGGGGCCTACGAGCAGTACTTC. V and J are TRBV28 and TRBJ2-7; TRBD2 might be the D (5 bases). There are 14 residues in the CDR3. V lost 2 bases to trimming and J lost 2 bases, with 10 bases between them. Germline V gene data show CDR1 as MDHEN and CDR2 as SYDVKM.